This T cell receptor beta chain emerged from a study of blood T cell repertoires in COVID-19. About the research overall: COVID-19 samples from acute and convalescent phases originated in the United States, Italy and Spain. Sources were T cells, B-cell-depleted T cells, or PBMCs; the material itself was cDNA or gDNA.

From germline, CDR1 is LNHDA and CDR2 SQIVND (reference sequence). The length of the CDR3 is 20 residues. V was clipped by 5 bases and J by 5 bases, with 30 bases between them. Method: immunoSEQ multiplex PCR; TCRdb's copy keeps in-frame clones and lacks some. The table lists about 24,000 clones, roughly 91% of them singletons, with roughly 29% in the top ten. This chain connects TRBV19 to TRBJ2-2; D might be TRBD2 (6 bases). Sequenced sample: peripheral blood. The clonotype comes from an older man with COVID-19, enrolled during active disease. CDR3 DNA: TGTGCCAGTAGTCGCCTAGCTGGATGGGGGGTTGGTTTTGGGACCGGGGAGCTGTTTTTT. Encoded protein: CASSRLAGWGVGFGTGELFF. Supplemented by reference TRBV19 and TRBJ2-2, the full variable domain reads DGGITQSPKYLFRKEGQNVTLSCEQNLNHDAMYWYRQDPGQGLRLIYYSQIVNDFQKGDIAEGYSVSREKKESFPLTVTSAQKNPTAFYLCASSRLAGWGVGFGTGELFFGEGSRLTVL.